The rows below give T cell receptor beta chains drawn from one sample of a study of shared T cell receptors in the human thymus. TCRdb's table, derived via immunoSEQ multiplex PCR, lists solely in-frame clones and lacks some. The sample records hundreds of thousands of clones, over 75% being singletons. This sample was shared with a second study, whose subject was human thymus T cells.

Sequenced sample: thymocytes. The receptors derive from a boy under two years old with a congenital heart defect. The CDR3 runs from the conserved cysteine through the conserved F or W. A D gene is named only where the DNA matches it firmly. Expanded clones get a size class; other rows say once, few or many, or leave the size out.

clone size	D gene	V gene	J gene	CDR3 DNA	CDR3 protein
NA	TRBD2	TRBV11-2	TRBJ2-1	TGTGCCAGCCGCTCCGGGACTAGCGGGATCTACAATGAGCAGTTCTTC	CASRSGTSGIYNEQFF
NA	NA	TRBV11-2	TRBJ1-1	TGTGCCAGCAGCCTCAGCGGGCTATGGAACGGGAACACTGAAGCTTTCTTT	CASSLSGLWNGNTEAFF
NA	NA	TRBV7-2	TRBJ1-1	TGTGCCAGCAGCTTAGACGGACACTTGAACACTGAAGCTTTCTTT	CASSLDGHLNTEAFF
NA	TRBD1	TRBV19	TRBJ1-2	TGTGCCAGTAGTATACTTGACAGGGGGCAGGAAGGCTACACCTTC	CASSILDRGQEGYTF
NA	NA	TRBV4-3	TRBJ2-3	TGCGCCAGCAGCCAAGTTCTAAAGGAGGGGACAGATACGCAGTATTTT	CASSQVLKEGTDTQYF
once	TRBD1	TRBV9	TRBJ1-4	TGTGCCAGCAGCGCGGGACAGGGGGCACTACCAGCAACTAATGAAAAACTGTTTTTT	CASSAGQGALPATNEKLFF
NA	NA	TRBV4-1	TRBJ1-2	TGCGCCAGCAGCTTGACAGTCTACTATGGCTACACCTTC	CASSLTVYYGYTF
NA	TRBD2	TRBV2	TRBJ2-3	TGTGCCAGCAGCGGGGGACTAGCGGGAGCTGGCACGCAGTATTTT	CASSGGLAGAGTQYF
NA	NA	TRBV28	TRBJ1-5	TGTGCCAGCAGTTTCGAGGGATGGAGCAATCAGCCCCAGCATTTT	CASSFEGWSNQPQHF
NA	TRBD2	TRBV7-2	TRBJ2-7	TGTGCCAGCACACCCACTAGCGGGAGCTCCTACGAGCAGTACTTC	CASTPTSGSSYEQYF
NA	NA	TRBV5-1	TRBJ2-3	TGCGCCAGCAGCTTGGGGACTTTAGATACGCAGTATTTT	CASSLGTLDTQYF
NA	TRBD2	TRBV18	TRBJ2-7	TGTGCCAGCACACCACGGACTAGCGGTCACGAGCAGTACTTC	CASTPRTSGHEQYF
NA	NA	TRBV10-3	TRBJ2-5	TGTGCCATCAGTGGACCTGTTAAGGGGATGGAGACCCAGTACTTC	CAISGPVKGMETQYF
few	NA	TRBV4-1	TRBJ2-1	TGCGCCAGCAGCCGGGGGGAAGGGAAGGATGAGCAGTTCTTC	CASSRGEGKDEQFF
NA	TRBD1	TRBV6-1	TRBJ2-7	TGTGCCAGTATTGGGACAGGGGGCTACGAGCAGTACTTC	CASIGTGGYEQYF
once	TRBD2	TRBV7-2	TRBJ2-1	TGTGCCAGCAGCTTAGGGGAACCGGGACTAGTAGGTCCCAATGAGCAGTTCTTC	CASSLGEPGLVGPNEQFF
NA	NA	TRBV19	TRBJ1-1	TGTGCCAGTAGGATCACAGGTCGCACTGAAGCTTTCTTT	CASRITGRTEAFF
NA	TRBD2	TRBV19	TRBJ2-1	TGTGCCAGTAGTATAACGACTAGCATATCGGAGGATGAGCAGTTCTTC	CASSITTSISEDEQFF
NA	NA	TRBV4-1	TRBJ2-7	TGCGCCAGCAGCCAATTATGCGGATACGAGCAGTACTTC	CASSQLCGYEQYF
once	TRBD2	TRBV27	TRBJ2-3	TGTGCCAGCAAGTTAGCGGGGGGCACTACGCAGTATTTT	CASKLAGGTTQYF
NA	TRBD1	TRBV5-8	TRBJ2-7	TGTGCCAGCAGCGCCACGGACAGGGAATACCACGAGCAGTACTTC	CASSATDREYHEQYF
NA	TRBD2	TRBV4-2	TRBJ2-3	TGTGCCAGCAGCCACGAGACCGGGACTAGCGGGGGGGCAGTAGATACGCAGTATTTT	CASSHETGTSGGAVDTQYF
NA	NA	TRBV4-2	TRBJ2-7	TGTGCCAGCAGCCAAGAGACAGGCTGCGAGCAGTACTTC	CASSQETGCEQYF
NA	NA	TRBV4-2	TRBJ1-4	TGTGCCAGCAGCCAAGCGTTGAGGACTAATGAAAAACTGTTTTTT	CASSQALRTNEKLFF
NA	NA	TRBV21-1	TRBJ2-7	TGTGCCGTCGGAAAACCGGGGACAGGGATACCCTACGAGCAGTACTTC	CAVGKPGTGIPYEQYF
NA	NA	TRBV27	TRBJ2-7	TGTGCCAGCAGGCCCGTGGGGGGCGCACGTTGGAGGGGGGGCCTCTACGAGCAGTACTTC	CASRPVGGARWRGGLYEQYF
few	NA	TRBV12-2	TRBJ1-5	TGTGCAAGTCGCTTAGCGTGCAGGTATAGCAATCAGCCCCAGCATTTT	CASRLACRYSNQPQHF
NA	NA	TRBV5-4	TRBJ1-3	TGTGCCAGCAGCTTGGGAGTCGGGTCGGCTGGAAACACCATATATTTT	CASSLGVGSAGNTIYF
NA	NA	TRBV6-5	TRBJ2-7	TGTGCCAGCAGTTTTAACAGGGCGTTGAACGAGCAGTACTTC	CASSFNRALNEQYF
NA	NA	TRBV5-1	TRBJ2-2	TGCGCCAGCAGCTTTGTCGGGACCGGGGAGCTGTTTTTT	CASSFVGTGELFF
NA	TRBD1	TRBV2	TRBJ2-1	TGTGCCAGCAGTGTCATCCAGGGGGTTGAGCAGTTCTTC	CASSVIQGVEQFF
few	NA	TRBV19	TRBJ1-4	TGTGCCAGTGCGGGACGGCGTAATGAAAAACTGTTTTTT	CASAGRRNEKLFF
NA	NA	TRBV28	TRBJ2-5	TGTGCCAGCAGTTTGGGGGGATCCCGTCTGGAAAAGACCCAGTACTTC	CASSLGGSRLEKTQYF
NA	NA	TRBV28	TRBJ2-7	TGTGCCAGCAGCCAGGGATTGGATTACGAGCAGTACTTC	CASSQGLDYEQYF
NA	NA	TRBV6-5	TRBJ1-1	TGTGCCAGCAGGGAGGGCACTGAAGCTTTCTTT	CASREGTEAFF
once	TRBD1	TRBV28	TRBJ2-6	TGTGCCAGCAGTTTGACAGGGGTCGCTGGGGCCAACGTCCTGACTTTC	CASSLTGVAGANVLTF
NA	TRBD1	TRBV13	TRBJ2-7	TGTGCCAGCAGCTCAGAGGGAAGCCGGGACAGGGATGGTAGGGACGAGCAGTACTTC	CASSSEGSRDRDGRDEQYF
NA	NA	TRBV7-6	TRBJ2-1	TGTGCCAGCAGCTTAGTCCCCCGGGAAGTAATCAATGAGCAGTTCTTC	CASSLVPREVINEQFF
once	NA	TRBV19	TRBJ1-1	TGTGCCAGTAGTATAGGGAGACTGGGGAACACTGAAGCTTTCTTT	CASSIGRLGNTEAFF
NA	NA	TRBV25-1	TRBJ2-1	TGTGCCAGCAGTGAGACCTCGACTGGGTTCTATGAGCAGTTCTTC	CASSETSTGFYEQFF
NA	NA	TRBV27	TRBJ1-2	TGTGCCAGCAGGGGGGGGGTGACAAACTATGGCTACACCTTC	CASRGGVTNYGYTF
NA	NA	TRBV7-2	TRBJ1-2	TGTGCCAGCAGCCTAAGGACGGGGAACTATGGCTACACCTTC	CASSLRTGNYGYTF
NA	NA	TRBV30	TRBJ1-1	TGTGCCTGGAGTGAGGCAGGGGCCACTGAAGCTTTCTTT	CAWSEAGATEAFF
NA	TRBD2	TRBV30	TRBJ2-1	TGTGCCTGGAGTGTACGCGGGAGGGGCAATGAGCAGTTCTTC	CAWSVRGRGNEQFF
NA	NA	TRBV6-5	TRBJ2-5	TGTGCCAGCAGTTACGTGGGGGCCGGGGAGACCCAGTACTTC	CASSYVGAGETQYF
once	NA	TRBV30	TRBJ2-7	TGTGCCTGCAGGGGAACCTACGAGCAGTACTTC	CACRGTYEQYF
NA	TRBD1	TRBV4-3	TRBJ2-3	TGCGCCAGCAGCCAAGGGACAGGGGCAGATACGCAGTATTTT	CASSQGTGADTQYF
NA	TRBD2	TRBV27	TRBJ2-7	TGTGCCAGCAGTTTGAAGCGGGAGGGCCGAGGGTACGAGCAGTACTTC	CASSLKREGRGYEQYF
once	TRBD1	TRBV29-1	TRBJ2-7	TGCAGCGTTCAGGCATCCTCGCTTGCGGGCCCGGGACAGAGTCCCTACGAGCAGTACTTC	CSVQASSLAGPGQSPYEQYF